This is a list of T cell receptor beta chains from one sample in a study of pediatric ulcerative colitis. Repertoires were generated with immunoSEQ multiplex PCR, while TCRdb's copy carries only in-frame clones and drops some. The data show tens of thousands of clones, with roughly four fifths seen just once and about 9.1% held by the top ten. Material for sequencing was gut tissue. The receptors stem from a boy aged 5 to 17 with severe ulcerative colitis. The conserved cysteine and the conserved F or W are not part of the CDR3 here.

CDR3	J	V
ASSPSGDPYEQY	TRBJ2-7	TRBV5-1
ASSNGGTDNSPLH	TRBJ1-6	TRBV19
ASSDYRDPFNTEAF	TRBJ1-1	TRBV6-1
ASSLGGGATDTQY	TRBJ2-3	TRBV5-8
ASSLDRGSGRAVAWTQY	TRBJ2-3	TRBV11-2
ASRGTGVETQY	TRBJ2-5	TRBV6-5
ATSRDPRGSYNSPLH	TRBJ1-6	TRBV15
ASSQETAGQPQH	TRBJ1-5	TRBV4-1
ASSRSGARTDTQY	TRBJ2-3	TRBV28
ASSHGQGAYEQY	TRBJ2-7	TRBV6-6
ASGLVTTRFTEAF	TRBJ1-1	TRBV12-5
ASSYSSRVPYEQY	TRBJ2-7	TRBV6-5
ASSKGQGANTIY	TRBJ1-3	TRBV19
ASSVEVRTYEQY	TRBJ2-7	TRBV2
ASSYGWSNTEAF	TRBJ1-1	TRBV6-5
ASSLQTGVNYGYT	TRBJ1-2	TRBV5-1
ASSKQGSNRPMGYT	TRBJ1-2	TRBV19
ASSSFLAGGKASYNEQF	TRBJ2-1	TRBV11-1
ASTPAGANVLT	TRBJ2-6	TRBV19
ASSLREGGEAF	TRBJ1-1	TRBV5-5
ASSLVGFVTWQETQY	TRBJ2-5	TRBV5-1
ASRGRGGAF	TRBJ1-1	TRBV19
ATRGLEAEAF	TRBJ1-1	TRBV19
ASSFQGGEQF	TRBJ2-1	TRBV2
ASSPYSNQPQH	TRBJ1-5	TRBV7-8
SVEVAGGTEAF	TRBJ1-1	TRBV29-1
ASSQDRGGTKYYEQY	TRBJ2-7	TRBV4-1
ASSTEEGSYEQY	TRBJ2-7	TRBV25-1
ASSPDSSDPYGYT	TRBJ1-2	TRBV5-4
ASSKEPYTDTQY	TRBJ2-3	TRBV2
ASSISGASTDTQY	TRBJ2-3	TRBV6-5
ASSQAGGGSYNEQF	TRBJ2-1	TRBV4-2
ASSLGGISYEQY	TRBJ2-7	TRBV27
ASSRVTGELF	TRBJ2-2	TRBV6-6
ASSVGGDTEAF	TRBJ1-1	TRBV9
ASSYPGAGNTIY	TRBJ1-3	TRBV6-5
AVRGGINSPLH	TRBJ1-6	TRBV11-1
ASSHYSGDEQF	TRBJ2-1	TRBV7-3
ASSLRQGAETQY	TRBJ2-5	TRBV5-4
ASSPSGGETQY	TRBJ2-5	TRBV28
ASQTPTGSNTEAF	TRBJ1-1	TRBV25-1